This TCR beta chain was profiled in a study of neoadjuvant anti-PD-1 for oral cavity cancer (dated by TCRdb to about 2021). For the wider study: Three to four biweekly doses of nivolumab at 3 mg/kg were mostly administered to patients before curative-intent surgical resection. Patients who did not progress were given a fourth nivolumab dose at about day 43 and had definitive surgical resection on days 50-56. Under RECIST 1.1, a patient counted as a responder if showing complete response, partial response or stable disease, and as a non-responder if showing progression. The parent correlative cohort had around 11 patients and a response rate of 33%.

From the germline V gene, CDR1 is SGHAT and CDR2 is FQNNGV. Including the terminal cysteine and phenylalanine, the CDR3 comprises 15 residues. The DNA shown is the 45-base CDR3, in frame from base 1. Study-wide conclusions, independent of this receptor: Higher pretreatment blood Treg/Th17 ratios correlated with higher pretreatment blood TCRbeta clonality and lower post-treatment tumor TCRbeta clonality. TCR analyses included only three patients per response group, and the authors called for larger cohorts for validation. Within PBMCs, T cell clonality (Gini index) was significantly higher in non-responders than responders after neoadjuvant nivolumab.

In the paper's terms, the time point label means: before neoadjuvant nivolumab. None of the patients had received prior systemic or radiation treatment, and all were newly diagnosed with stage II-IVA oral cavity squamous cell carcinoma. The cohort consisted of patients with HPV-negative, locally advanced oral cavity squamous cell carcinoma. No culture maintenance or expansion was done, as the peripheral blood mononuclear cells went straight to analysis. The samples were drawn from a longitudinal correlative study tied to a single-arm phase II trial testing neoadjuvant nivolumab in oral cavity squamous cell carcinoma. Subject-matched pre- and post-treatment PBMCs and tumors from three responders and three non-responders were subjected to genomic DNA-based TCRbeta sequencing. Peripheral blood mononuclear cells were drawn once before nivolumab treatment and a second time after treatment, when surgery took place. Genomic DNA was isolated from PBMCs using the Maxwell RSC DNA from Cells kit.

Concerning this clone itself: Its antigen specificity is not known. One end of the junction does not line up with germline, which may come from a read error.

For deep sequencing of PBMC libraries, mostly about 450 ng of input genomic DNA was used, and six replicates were run per sample. The immunoSEQ hsTCRbeta kit was used to prepare TCRbeta libraries according to the manufacturer's instructions. The finished libraries were brought together in one pool at 3 to 3.5 nM, which was then read using an Illumina NovaSeq 6000 S4 flow cell. The authors' analysis ran thus. The immunoSEQ Analyzer handled quality control and preprocessing of the raw data. The analysis was restricted to productive rearrangements, with each unique CDR3 amino acid sequence defining a clonotype. Repertoire clonality was estimated as the Gini-Simpson index, which was calculated using the R package tcR. Student's t test was used to compare Gini indices, and Pearson correlation was used to assess associations with tumor size change. TCRdb carries this immuneACCESS record with in-frame sequences only. Its versions omit some clonotypes, under half of them owing to an unresolved V gene in the studies checked, with the rest unexplained. Clone size and the V and J calls come from that table; the DNA yielded D and trimming. The sample table lists approximately 13,000 clones, 50% to 75% of them with a count of one. Jointly, the top ten make up about 2.5% of the sample.

Here the sequenced sample was PBMCs, taken before nivolumab (anti-PD-1) treatment. The rearranged chain carries TRBV11-2 and TRBJ2-7, with TRBD1 identical over 9 junction bases. The source is a person aged 35-79 years with oral cavity squamous cell carcinoma. The CDR3 reads as follows: CASSLGTGRPYEQYF. The nucleotides read TGTGCCAGCAGTTTAGGGACAGGGCGTCCCTACGAGCAGTACTTC.